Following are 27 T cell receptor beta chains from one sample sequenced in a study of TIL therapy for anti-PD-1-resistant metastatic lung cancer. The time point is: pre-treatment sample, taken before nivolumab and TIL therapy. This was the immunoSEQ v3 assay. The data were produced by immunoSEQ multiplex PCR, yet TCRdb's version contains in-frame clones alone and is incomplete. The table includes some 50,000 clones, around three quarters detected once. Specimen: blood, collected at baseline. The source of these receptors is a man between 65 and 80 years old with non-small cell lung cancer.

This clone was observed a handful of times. The CDR3 protein is CASSLFTEAFF. CDR3 in DNA: TGTGCCAGCAGCTTATTCACTGAAGCTTTCTTT. This sequence joins TRBV7-2 and TRBJ1-1, with unresolved D. This CDR3 spans 11 amino acids. Trimming stripped 2 bases from V and 4 bases from J, with 2 bases between. Germline V gene sequence: CDR1 SGHTA, CDR2 FQGNSA.

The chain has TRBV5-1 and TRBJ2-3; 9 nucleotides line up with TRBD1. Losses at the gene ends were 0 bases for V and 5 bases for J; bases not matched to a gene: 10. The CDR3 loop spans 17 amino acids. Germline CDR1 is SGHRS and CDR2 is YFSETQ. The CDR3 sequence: CASSLAYTGGGIDTQYF. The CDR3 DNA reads TGCGCCAGCAGCTTGGCCTATACAGGGGGCGGGATAGATACGCAGTATTTT.

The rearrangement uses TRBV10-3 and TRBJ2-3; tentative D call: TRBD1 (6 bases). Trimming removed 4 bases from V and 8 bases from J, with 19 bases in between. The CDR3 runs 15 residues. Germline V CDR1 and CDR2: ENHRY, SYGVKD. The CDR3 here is CAISGRQAYFTTQYF. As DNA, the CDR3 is TGTGCCATCAGTGGAAGACAGGCCTACTTTACTACGCAGTATTTT.

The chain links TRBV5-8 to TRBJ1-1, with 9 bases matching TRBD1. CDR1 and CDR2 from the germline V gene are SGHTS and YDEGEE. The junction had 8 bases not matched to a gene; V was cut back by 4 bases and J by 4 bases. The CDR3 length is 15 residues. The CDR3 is CASSPRTGGLTEAFF. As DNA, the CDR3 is TGTGCCAGCAGCCCCCGAACAGGGGGCCTCACTGAAGCTTTCTTT.

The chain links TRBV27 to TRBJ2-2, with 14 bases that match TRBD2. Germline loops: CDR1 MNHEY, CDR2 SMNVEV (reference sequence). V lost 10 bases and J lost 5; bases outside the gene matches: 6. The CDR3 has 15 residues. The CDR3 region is CATSTSGRGTGELFF. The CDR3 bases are TGTGCCACTTCGACTAGCGGGAGGGGAACCGGGGAGCTGTTTTTT.

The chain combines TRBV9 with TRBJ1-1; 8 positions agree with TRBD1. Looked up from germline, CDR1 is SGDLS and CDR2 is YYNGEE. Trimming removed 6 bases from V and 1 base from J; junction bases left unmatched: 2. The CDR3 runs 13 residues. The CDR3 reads CASKGTGNTEAFF. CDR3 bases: TGTGCCAGCAAAGGGACAGGGAACACTGAAGCTTTCTTT.

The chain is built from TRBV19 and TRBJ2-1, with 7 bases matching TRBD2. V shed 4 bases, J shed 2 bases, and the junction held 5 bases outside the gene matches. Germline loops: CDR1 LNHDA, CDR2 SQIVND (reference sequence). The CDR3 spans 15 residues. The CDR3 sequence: CASSNGLAAYNEQFF. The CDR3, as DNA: TGTGCCAGTAGTAATGGTCTAGCGGCCTACAATGAGCAGTTCTTC.

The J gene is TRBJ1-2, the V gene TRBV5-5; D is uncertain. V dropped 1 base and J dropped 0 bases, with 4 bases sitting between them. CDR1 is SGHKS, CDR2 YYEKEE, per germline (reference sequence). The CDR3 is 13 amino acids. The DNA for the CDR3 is TGTGCCAGCAGCTTGTTTTCTAACTATGGCTACACCTTC. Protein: CASSLFSNYGYTF.

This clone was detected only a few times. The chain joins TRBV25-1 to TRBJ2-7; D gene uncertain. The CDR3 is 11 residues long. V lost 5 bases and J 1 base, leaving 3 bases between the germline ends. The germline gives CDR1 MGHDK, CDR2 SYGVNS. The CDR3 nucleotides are TGTGCCAGCAGTCATTCCTACGAGCAGTACTTC. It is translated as CASSHSYEQYF.

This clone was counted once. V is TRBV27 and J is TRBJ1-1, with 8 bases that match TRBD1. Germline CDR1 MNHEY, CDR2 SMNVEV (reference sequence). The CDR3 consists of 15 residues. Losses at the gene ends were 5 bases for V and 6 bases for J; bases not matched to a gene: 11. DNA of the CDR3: TGTGCCAGCAGTACTTGGACAGGGAGGATCGCTGAAGCTTTCTTT. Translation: CASSTWTGRIAEAFF.

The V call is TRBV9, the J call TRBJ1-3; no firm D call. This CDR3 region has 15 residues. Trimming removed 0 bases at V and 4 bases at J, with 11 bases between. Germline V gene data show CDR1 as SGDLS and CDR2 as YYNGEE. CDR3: CASSVGRFLGNTIYF. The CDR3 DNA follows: TGTGCCAGCAGCGTAGGGCGCTTCTTGGGAAACACCATATATTTT.

The CDR3 loop reads CASSPSGTEGNTIYF. The CDR3 DNA sequence: TGTGCCAGCTCACCTTCCGGGACAGAAGGAAACACCATATATTTT. This chain uses TRBV18 with TRBJ1-3, with 7 positions matching TRBD1. Germline V gene lookup returns CDR1 KGHSH and CDR2 LQKENI. This CDR3 contains 15 residues. The V segment lost 3 bases and the J segment 4 bases; nucleotides outside the gene matches: 6. The full variable domain, with the rest looked up from reference TRBV18 and TRBJ1-3, is NAGVMQNPRHLVRRRGQEARLRCSPMKGHSHVYWYRQLPEEGLKFMVYLQKENIIDESGMPKERFSAEFPKEGPSILRIQQVVRGDSAAYFCASSPSGTEGNTIYFGEGSWLTVV.

The CDR3 is CASSLRERTDEQFF. The CDR3 coding sequence is TGCGCCAGCAGCTTGCGGGAACGGACGGATGAGCAGTTCTTC. The chain combines TRBV5-1 with TRBJ2-1; D may be TRBD2 (5 bases). CDR1 is SGHRS and CDR2 is YFSETQ in the germline V gene. V lost 1 base, J lost 8 bases, and 13 bases lay in between. This CDR3 spans 14 amino acids.

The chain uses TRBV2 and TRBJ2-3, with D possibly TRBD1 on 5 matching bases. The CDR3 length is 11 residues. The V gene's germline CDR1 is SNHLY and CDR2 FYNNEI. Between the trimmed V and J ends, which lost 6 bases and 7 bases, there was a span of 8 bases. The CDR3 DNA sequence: TGTGCCAGCAGCCAGGGTTATACGCAGTATTTT. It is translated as CASSQGYTQYF.

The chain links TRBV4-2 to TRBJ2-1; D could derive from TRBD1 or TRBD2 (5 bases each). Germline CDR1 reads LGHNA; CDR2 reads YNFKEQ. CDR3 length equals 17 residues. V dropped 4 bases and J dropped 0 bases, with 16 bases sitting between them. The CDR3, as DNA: TGTGCCAGCAGCCTGGTGGGGGTCCAGGGCTCCTACAATGAGCAGTTCTTC. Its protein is CASSLVGVQGSYNEQFF.

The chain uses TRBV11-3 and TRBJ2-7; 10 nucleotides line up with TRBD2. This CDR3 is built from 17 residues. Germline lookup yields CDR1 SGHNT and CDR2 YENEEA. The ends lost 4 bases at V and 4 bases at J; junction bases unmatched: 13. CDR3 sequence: CASSSRTSGETGYEQYF. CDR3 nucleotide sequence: TGTGCCAGCAGCTCCAGGACTAGCGGAGAAACCGGATACGAGCAGTACTTC.

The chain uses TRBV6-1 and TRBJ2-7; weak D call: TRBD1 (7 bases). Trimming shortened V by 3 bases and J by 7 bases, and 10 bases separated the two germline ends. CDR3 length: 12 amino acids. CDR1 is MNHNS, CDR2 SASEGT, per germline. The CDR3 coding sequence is TGTGCCAGCAGTGACAGGGGGAGGGAGCAGTACTTC. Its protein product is CASSDRGREQYF.

The CDR3 sequence is CASSLGQNSPLHF. The CDR3 coding sequence is TGTGCCAGCAGCTTGGGGCAAAATTCACCCCTCCACTTT. V is TRBV5-6 and J is TRBJ1-6; no clear D gene. CDR1 is SGHDT, CDR2 YYEEEE, per germline. This CDR3 spans 13 amino acids. V lost 0 bases and J 7 bases, leaving 5 bases between the germline ends.

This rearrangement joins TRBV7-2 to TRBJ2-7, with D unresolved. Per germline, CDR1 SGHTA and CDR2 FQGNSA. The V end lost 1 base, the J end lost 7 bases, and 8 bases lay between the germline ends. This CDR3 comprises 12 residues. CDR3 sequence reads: CASSLGKLEQYF. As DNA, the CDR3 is TGTGCCAGCAGCTTAGGGAAGCTGGAGCAGTACTTC.

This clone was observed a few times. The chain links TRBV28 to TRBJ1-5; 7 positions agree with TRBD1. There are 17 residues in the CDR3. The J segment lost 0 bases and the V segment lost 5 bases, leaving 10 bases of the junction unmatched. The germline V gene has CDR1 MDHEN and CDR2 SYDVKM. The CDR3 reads CASSLRDRSDSNQPQHF. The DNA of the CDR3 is TGTGCCAGCAGTCTCCGGGACAGATCCGATAGCAATCAGCCCCAGCATTTT.

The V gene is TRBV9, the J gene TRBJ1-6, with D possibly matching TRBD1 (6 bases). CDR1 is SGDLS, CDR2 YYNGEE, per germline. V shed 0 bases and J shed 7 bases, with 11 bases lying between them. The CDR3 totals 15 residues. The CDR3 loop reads CASSVDRERNSPLHF. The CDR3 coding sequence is TGTGCCAGCAGCGTAGACAGGGAACGAAATTCACCCCTCCACTTT.

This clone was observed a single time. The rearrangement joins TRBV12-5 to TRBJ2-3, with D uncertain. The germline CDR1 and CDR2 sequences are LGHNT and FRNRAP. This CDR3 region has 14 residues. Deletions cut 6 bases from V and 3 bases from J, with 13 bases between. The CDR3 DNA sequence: TGTGCTAGTGGCGCAGAGTTTAATACAGATACGCAGTATTTT. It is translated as CASGAEFNTDTQYF.

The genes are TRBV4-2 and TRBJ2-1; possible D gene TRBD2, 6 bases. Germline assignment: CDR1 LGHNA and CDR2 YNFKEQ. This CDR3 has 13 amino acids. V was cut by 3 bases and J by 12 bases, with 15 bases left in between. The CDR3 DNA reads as TGTGCCAGCAGCCAGGAGGGTGGGGGTGTGCAGTTCTTC. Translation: CASSQEGGGVQFF.

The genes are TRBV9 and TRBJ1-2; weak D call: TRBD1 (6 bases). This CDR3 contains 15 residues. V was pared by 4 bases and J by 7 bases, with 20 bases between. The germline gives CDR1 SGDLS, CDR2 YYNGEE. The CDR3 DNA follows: TGTGCCAGCAGCTCCAAACCAGGGCAGGGGCTTGGCTACACCTTC. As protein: CASSSKPGQGLGYTF.

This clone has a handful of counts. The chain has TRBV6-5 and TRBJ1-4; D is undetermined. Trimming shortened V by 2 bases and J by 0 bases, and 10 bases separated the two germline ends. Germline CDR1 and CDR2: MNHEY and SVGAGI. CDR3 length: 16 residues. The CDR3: CASSYEGVPTNEKLFF. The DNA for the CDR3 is TGTGCCAGCAGTTACGAGGGAGTTCCAACTAATGAAAAACTGTTTTTT.

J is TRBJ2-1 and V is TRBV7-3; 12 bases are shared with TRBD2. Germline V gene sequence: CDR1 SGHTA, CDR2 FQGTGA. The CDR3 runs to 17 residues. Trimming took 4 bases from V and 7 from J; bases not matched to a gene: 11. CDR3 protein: CASSSGLAGGVGNEQFF. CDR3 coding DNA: TGTGCCAGCAGCTCGGGACTAGCGGGTGGGGTAGGGAATGAGCAGTTCTTC.

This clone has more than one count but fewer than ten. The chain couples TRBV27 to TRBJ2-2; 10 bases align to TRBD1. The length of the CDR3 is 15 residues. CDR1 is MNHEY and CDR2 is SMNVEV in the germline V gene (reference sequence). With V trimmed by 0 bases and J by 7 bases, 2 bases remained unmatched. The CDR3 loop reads CASSLSGQGFGELFF. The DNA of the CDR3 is TGTGCCAGCAGTTTATCGGGACAGGGGTTCGGGGAGCTGTTTTTT.